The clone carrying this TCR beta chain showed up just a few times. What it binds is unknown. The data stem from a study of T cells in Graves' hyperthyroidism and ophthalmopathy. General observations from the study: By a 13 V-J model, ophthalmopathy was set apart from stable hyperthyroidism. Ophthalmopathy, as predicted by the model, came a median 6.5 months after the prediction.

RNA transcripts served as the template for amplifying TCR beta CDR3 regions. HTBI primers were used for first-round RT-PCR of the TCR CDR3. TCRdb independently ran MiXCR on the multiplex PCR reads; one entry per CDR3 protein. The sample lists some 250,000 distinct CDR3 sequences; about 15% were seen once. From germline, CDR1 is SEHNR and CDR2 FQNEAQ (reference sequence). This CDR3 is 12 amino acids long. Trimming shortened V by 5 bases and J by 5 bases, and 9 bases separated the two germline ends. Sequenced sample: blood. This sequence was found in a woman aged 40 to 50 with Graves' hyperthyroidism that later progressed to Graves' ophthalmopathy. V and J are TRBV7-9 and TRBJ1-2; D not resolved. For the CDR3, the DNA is TGTGCCAGCAGCCTCGAGCCGTATGGCTACACCTTC. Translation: CASSLEPYGYTF.